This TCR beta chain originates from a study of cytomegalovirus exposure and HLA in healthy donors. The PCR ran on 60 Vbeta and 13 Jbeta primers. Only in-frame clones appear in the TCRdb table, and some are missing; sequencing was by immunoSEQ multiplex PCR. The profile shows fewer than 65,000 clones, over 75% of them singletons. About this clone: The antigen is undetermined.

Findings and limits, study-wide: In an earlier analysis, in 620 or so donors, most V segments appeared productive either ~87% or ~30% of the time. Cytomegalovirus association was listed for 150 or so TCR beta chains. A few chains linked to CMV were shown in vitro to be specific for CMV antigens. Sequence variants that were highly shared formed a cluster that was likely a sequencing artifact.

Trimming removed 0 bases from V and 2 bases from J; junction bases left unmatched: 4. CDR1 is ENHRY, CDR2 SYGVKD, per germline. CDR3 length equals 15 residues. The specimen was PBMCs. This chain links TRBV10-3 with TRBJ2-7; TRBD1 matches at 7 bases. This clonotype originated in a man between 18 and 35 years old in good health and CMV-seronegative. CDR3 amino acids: CAISESMTGTYEQYF. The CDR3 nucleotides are TGTGCCATCAGTGAGTCGATGACAGGGACCTACGAGCAGTACTTC.